A selection of T cell receptor beta chains follows, all from one sample in a study of Tregs in tolerant kidney transplant recipients. Here immunoSEQ multiplex PCR was the method, and the copy in TCRdb shows in-frame clones only, minus some. Of 50,000 to 80,000 clones listed, 98% are singletons. Specimen: Tregs from blood, collected before the transplant. All receptors come from a human donor who received a combined kidney and bone marrow transplant. CDR3s include the opening cysteine and the closing phenylalanine or tryptophan. The order of the fields is J gene, D gene, V gene, CDR3 protein. D genes are given only for firm matches.

TRBJ2-2	TRBD1	TRBV28	CASSHRTGWGNTGELFF
TRBJ2-1	-	TRBV19	CASSFRRDFYNEQFF
TRBJ2-7	-	TRBV20-1	CSARDRVEQYF
TRBJ1-3	-	TRBV11-2	CASSSLWTSGNTIYF
TRBJ2-7	TRBD2	TRBV4-2	CASSQDRGGRAYEQYF
TRBJ2-5	-	TRBV29-1	CSVGGLMGQTSQYF
TRBJ2-3	TRBD1	TRBV2	CASTKTGLSLSTDTQYF
TRBJ1-3	-	TRBV4-3	CASSQEPSSGNTIYF
TRBJ1-1	-	TRBV25-1	CASSRGGMGTEAFF
TRBJ1-2	-	TRBV2	CASSVQLRGYTF
TRBJ1-1	-	TRBV6-5	CASSQGSTEAFF
TRBJ2-3	-	TRBV15	CATSRREDTQYF
TRBJ2-1	TRBD2	TRBV7-2	CASLPGRGWNEQFF
TRBJ1-1	-	TRBV5-1	CASSLGARANTEAFF
TRBJ2-7	-	TRBV5-1	CASSRQIHSYEQYF
TRBJ1-4	TRBD1	TRBV11-3	CASSLAQGATNEKLFF
TRBJ2-3	-	TRBV6-6	CASSYTSGSAGDTQYF
TRBJ1-1	-	TRBV2	CASRIPQGPEAFF
TRBJ2-1	-	TRBV6-1	CASTLDSNEQFF